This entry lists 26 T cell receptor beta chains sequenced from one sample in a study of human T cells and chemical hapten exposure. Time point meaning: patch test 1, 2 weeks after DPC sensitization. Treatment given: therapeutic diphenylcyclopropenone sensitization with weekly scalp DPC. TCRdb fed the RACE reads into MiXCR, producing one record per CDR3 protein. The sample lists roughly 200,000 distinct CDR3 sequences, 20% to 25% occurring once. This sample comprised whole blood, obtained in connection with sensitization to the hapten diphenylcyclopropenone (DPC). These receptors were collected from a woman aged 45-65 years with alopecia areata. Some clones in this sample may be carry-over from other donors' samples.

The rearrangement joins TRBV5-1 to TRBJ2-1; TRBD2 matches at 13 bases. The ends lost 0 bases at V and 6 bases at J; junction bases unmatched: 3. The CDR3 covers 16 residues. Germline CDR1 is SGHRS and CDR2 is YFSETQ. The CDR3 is CASSLGGLAGVNEQFF. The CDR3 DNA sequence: TGCGCCAGCAGCTTGGGTGGACTAGCGGGAGTCAATGAGCAGTTCTTC.

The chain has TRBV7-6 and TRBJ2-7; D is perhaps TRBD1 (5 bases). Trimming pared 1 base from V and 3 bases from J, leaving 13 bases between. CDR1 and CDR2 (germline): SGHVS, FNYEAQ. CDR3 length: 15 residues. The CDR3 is CASSLEQDPLYEQYF. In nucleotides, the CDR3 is TGTGCCAGCAGCTTAGAACAGGACCCTCTCTACGAGCAGTACTTC.

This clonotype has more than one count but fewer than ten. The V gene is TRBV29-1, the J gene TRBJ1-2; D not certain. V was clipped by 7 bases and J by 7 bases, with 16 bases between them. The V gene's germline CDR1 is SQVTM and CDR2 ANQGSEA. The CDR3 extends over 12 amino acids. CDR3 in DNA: TGCAGCGCCGGAGGGCAGGTAGTTGGCTACACCTTC. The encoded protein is CSAGGQVVGYTF. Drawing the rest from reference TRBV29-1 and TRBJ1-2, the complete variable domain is SAVISQKPSRDICQRGTSLTIQCQVDSQVTMMFWYRQQPGQSLTLIATANQGSEATYESGFVIDKFPISRPNLTFSTLTVSNMSPEDSSIYLCSAGGQVVGYTFGSGTRLTVV.

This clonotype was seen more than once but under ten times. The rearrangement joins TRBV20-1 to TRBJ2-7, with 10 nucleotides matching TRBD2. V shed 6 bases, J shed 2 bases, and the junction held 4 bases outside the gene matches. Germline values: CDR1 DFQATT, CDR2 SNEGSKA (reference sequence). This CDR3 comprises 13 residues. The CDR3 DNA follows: TGCAGTGCACAACTAGCGGGGACCTACGAGCAGTACTTC. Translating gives CSAQLAGTYEQYF.

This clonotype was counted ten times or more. CDR3 residues: CASSLRGTEQETQYF. DNA of the CDR3: TGTGCCAGCAGCCTAAGGGGGACAGAGCAAGAGACCCAGTACTTC. The V call is TRBV11-2, the J call TRBJ2-5; 7 nucleotides match TRBD1. There are 15 residues in the CDR3. The junction had 8 bases not matched to a gene; V was cut back by 5 bases and J by 2 bases. The germline gives CDR1 SGHAT, CDR2 FQNNGV.

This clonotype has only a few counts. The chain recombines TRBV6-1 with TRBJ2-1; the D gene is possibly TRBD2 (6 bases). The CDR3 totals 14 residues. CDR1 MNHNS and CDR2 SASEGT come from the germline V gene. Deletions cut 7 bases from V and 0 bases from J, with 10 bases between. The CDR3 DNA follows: TGTGCCAGCAAAGGCGGGGTCTCCTACAATGAGCAGTTCTTC. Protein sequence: CASKGGVSYNEQFF.

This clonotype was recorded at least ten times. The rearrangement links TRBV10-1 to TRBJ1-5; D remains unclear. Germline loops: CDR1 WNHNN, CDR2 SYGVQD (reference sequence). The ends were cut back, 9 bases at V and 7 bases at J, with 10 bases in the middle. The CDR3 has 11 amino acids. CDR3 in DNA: TGCGCCAGAAAACGTAGGCAGCCCCAGCATTTT. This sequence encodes CARKRRQPQHF.

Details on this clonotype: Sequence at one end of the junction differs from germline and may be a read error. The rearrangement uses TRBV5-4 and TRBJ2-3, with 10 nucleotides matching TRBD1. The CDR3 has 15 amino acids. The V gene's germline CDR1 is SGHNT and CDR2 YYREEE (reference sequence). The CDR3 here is CASSSRDRGSDTQYF. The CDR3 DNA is TGTGCCAGCAGCTCCCGGGACAGGGGTTCAGACACGCAGTATTTT.

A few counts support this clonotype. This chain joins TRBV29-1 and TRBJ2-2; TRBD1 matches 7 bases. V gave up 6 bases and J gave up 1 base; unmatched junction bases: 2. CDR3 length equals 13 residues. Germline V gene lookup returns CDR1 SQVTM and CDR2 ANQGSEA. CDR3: CSVYRGNTGELFF. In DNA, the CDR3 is TGCAGCGTGTACAGGGGGAACACCGGGGAGCTGTTTTTT.

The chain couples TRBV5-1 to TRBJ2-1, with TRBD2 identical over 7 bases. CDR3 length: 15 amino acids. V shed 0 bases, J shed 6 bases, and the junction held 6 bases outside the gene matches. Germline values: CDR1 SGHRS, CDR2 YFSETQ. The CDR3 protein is CASSLGREVVNEQFF. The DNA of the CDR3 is TGCGCCAGCAGCTTGGGACGGGAGGTCGTCAATGAGCAGTTCTTC.

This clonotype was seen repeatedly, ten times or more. Here the CDR3 DNA reads TGTGCCAGCAGCTCCAGGACTAGTAACTACAATGAGCAGTTCTTC. It encodes CASSSRTSNYNEQFF. J is TRBJ2-1 and V is TRBV7-2; 7 positions agree with TRBD2. Germline V CDR1 and CDR2: SGHTA, FQGNSA. This CDR3 is 15 amino acids long. Germline trimming cut 4 bases from V and 3 bases from J; bases unmatched to any gene: 6. Looking up the rest from reference TRBV7-2 and TRBJ2-1 gives the full variable domain: GAGVSQSPSNKVTEKGKDVELRCDPISGHTALYWYRQSLGQGLEFLIYFQGNSAPDKSGLPSDRFSAERTGGSVSTLTIQRTQQEDSAVYLCASSSRTSNYNEQFFGPGTRLTVL.

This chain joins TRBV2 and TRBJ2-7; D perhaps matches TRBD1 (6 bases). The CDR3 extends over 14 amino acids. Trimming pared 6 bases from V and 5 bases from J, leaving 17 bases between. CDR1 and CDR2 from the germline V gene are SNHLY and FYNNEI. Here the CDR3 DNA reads TGTGCCAGCAGATTACGCCAGGGGATGAACGAGCAGTACTTC. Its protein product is CASRLRQGMNEQYF.

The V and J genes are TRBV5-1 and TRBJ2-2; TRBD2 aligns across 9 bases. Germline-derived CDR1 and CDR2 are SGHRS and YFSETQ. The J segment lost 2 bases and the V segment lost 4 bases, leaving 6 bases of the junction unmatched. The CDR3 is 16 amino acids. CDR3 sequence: CASSRSGRLNTGELFF. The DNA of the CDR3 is TGCGCCAGCAGCAGAAGCGGGAGGCTCAACACCGGGGAGCTGTTTTTT.

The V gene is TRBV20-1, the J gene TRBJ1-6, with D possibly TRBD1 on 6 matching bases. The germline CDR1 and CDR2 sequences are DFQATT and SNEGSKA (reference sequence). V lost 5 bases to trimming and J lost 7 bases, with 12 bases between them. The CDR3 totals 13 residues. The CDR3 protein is CSAPGQGNSPLHF. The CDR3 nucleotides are TGCAGTGCTCCGGGGCAGGGGAATTCACCCCTCCACTTT.

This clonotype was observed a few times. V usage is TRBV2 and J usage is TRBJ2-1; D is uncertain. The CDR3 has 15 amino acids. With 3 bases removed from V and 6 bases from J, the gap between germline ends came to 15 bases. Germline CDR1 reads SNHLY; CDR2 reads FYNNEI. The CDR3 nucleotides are TGTGCCAGCAGTGACGCCCGAAGGGCCTTCAATGAGCAGTTCTTC. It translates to CASSDARRAFNEQFF.

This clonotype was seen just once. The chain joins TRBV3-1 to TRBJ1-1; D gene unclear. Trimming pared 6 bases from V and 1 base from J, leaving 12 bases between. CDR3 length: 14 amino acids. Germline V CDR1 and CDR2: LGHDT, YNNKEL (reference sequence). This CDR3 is CASSPLGRNTEAFF. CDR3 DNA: TGTGCCAGCAGTCCCCTGGGGAGGAACACTGAAGCTTTCTTT. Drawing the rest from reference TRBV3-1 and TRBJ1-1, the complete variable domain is DTAVSQTPKYLVTQMGNDKSIKCEQNLGHDTMYWYKQDSKKFLKIMFSYNNKELIINETVPNRFSPKSPDKAHLNLHINSLELGDSAVYFCASSPLGRNTEAFFGQGTRLTVV.

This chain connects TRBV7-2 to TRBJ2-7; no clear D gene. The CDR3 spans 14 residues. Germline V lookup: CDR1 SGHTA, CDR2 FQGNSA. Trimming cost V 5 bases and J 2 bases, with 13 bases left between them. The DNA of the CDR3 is TGTGCCAGCAGCCGTGGACCGACCGCCTACGAGCAGTACTTC. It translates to CASSRGPTAYEQYF.

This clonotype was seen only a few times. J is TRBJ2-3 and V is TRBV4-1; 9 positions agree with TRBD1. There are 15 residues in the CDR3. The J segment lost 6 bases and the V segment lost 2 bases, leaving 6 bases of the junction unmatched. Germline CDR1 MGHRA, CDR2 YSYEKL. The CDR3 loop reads CASSQRGQGADTQYF. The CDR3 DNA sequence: TGCGCCAGCAGCCAAAGGGGACAGGGAGCGGATACGCAGTATTTT.

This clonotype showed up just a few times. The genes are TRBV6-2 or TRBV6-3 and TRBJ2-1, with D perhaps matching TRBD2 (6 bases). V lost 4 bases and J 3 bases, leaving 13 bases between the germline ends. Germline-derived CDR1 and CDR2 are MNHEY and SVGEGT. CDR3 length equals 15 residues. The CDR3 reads CASSSHAGLYNEQFF. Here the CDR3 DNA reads TGTGCCAGCAGTTCCCACGCGGGACTCTACAATGAGCAGTTCTTC.

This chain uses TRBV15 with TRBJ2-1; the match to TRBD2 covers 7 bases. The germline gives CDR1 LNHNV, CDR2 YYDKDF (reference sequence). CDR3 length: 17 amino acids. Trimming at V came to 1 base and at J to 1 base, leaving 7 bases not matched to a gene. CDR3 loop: CATSRVSGGSSYNEQFF. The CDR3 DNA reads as TGTGCCACCAGCAGAGTATCGGGCGGGAGTTCCTACAATGAGCAGTTCTTC.

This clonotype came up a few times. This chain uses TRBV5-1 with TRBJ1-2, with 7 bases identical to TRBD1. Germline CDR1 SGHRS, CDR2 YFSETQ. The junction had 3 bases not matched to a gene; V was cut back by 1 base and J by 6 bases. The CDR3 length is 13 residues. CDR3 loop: CASSLSTGDGYTF. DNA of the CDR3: TGCGCCAGCAGCTTGTCAACAGGGGATGGCTACACCTTC.

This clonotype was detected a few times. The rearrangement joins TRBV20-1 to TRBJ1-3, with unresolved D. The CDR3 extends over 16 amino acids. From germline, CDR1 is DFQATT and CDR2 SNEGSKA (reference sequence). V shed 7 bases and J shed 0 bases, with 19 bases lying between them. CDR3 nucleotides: TGCAGTGAGGAGGTTTCACAGCCCTTCTCTGGAAACACCATATATTTT. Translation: CSEEVSQPFSGNTIYF.

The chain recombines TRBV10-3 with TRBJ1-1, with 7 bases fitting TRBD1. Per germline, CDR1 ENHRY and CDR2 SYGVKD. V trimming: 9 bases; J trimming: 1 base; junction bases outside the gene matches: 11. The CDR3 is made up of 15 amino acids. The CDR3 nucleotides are TGTGCCATTCGACGAGAGGGACAGAGGAACACTGAAGCTTTCTTT. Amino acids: CAIRREGQRNTEAFF.

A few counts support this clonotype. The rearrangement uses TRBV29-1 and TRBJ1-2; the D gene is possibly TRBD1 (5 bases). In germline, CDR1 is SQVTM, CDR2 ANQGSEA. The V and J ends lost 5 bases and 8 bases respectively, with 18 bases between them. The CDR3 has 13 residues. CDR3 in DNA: TGCAGCGTTAGTCAGGAGGGGTTTGGAGGCTACACCTTC. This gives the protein CSVSQEGFGGYTF.

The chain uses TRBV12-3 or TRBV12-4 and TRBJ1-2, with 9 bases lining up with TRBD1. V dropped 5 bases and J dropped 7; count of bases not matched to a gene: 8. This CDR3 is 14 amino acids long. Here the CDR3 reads CASSQYRGQSGYTF. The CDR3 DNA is TGTGCCAGCAGTCAGTACAGGGGGCAGAGTGGCTACACCTTC.

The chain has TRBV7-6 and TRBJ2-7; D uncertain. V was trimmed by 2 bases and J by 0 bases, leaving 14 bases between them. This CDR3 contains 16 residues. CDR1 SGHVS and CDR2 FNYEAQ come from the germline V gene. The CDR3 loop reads CASSLMADPSSYEQYF. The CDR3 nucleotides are TGTGCCAGCAGCTTAATGGCGGATCCCAGCTCCTACGAGCAGTACTTC.